These 32 T cell receptor beta chains share one sample of origin, sequenced in a study of tumor and adjacent non-tumor tissue in lung cancer. Three rounds of nested PCR, following a modified ARM-PCR protocol, produced the TCRbeta library. TCRdb re-derived calls from the multiplex PCR reads in MiXCR, one entry per CDR3 protein. The sample lists about 70,000 distinct CDR3 sequences, more than 70% occurring once. The template was RNA from unsorted bulk tissue. Sequencing was carried out using lung tumor tissue. The source is a man in his 60s with non-small cell lung cancer.

This clonotype was seen repeatedly, ten times or more. The chain recombines TRBV14 with TRBJ2-6; a possible D gene is TRBD2 (5 bases). V was clipped by 5 bases and J by 0 bases, with 8 bases between them. The CDR3 is made up of 15 amino acids. The germline gives CDR1 SGHDN, CDR2 FVKESK. This CDR3 reads CASSSSSSGANVLTF. The CDR3 DNA reads TGTGCCAGCAGCTCTAGCTCCTCTGGGGCCAACGTCCTGACTTTC.

Concerning this clonotype itself: A single base separates this from a much larger clone, so it may be a read error. In DNA form, the CDR3 reads TGTGCCAACAGCTTTGACGTTGAGGACACTGAAGCTTTCTTT. This gives the protein CANSFDVEDTEAFF. V and J are TRBV5-6 and TRBJ1-1; D gene uncertain. This CDR3 has 14 amino acids. Per the germline V gene, CDR1 is SGHDT and CDR2 is YYEEEE.

As concerns this clonotype: The junction shows a germline mismatch at one end, possibly a read error. The V call is TRBV6-6, the J call TRBJ2-7, with D unclear. The germline V gene encodes CDR1 MNHNY and CDR2 SVGAGI (reference sequence). This CDR3 contains 15 residues. DNA for the CDR3: TGTGCCAGCAGTTACGCATGTGACGGAGCCTACGAGGAGTACTTC. Residues: CASSYACDGAYEEYF.

A few counts support this clonotype. A read error may produce the germline difference seen at one junction end. J is TRBJ1-2 and V is TRBV12-3 or TRBV12-4; D is ambiguous. The CDR3 covers 14 residues. CDR3 sequence reads: CASSLGSSNYGYTF. The DNA of the CDR3 is TGTGCTAGCAGTTTAGGGTCATCTAACTATGGCTACACCTTC.

This clonotype has ten or more counts. The gene calls are TRBV29-1 and TRBJ2-1, with D maybe TRBD2 (6 bases). The CDR3 has 15 residues. The germline V gene has CDR1 SQVTM and CDR2 ANQGSEA. Trimming cost V 6 bases and J 9 bases, with 24 bases left between them. CDR3 sequence: CSVAGILGGVIEQFF. CDR3 sequence (DNA): TGCAGCGTCGCGGGGATTTTGGGCGGGGTAATTGAGCAGTTCTTC.

As concerns this clonotype: The conserved final phenylalanine or tryptophan is absent from the CDR3, which likely points to a read error. The chain couples TRBV6-1 to TRBJ1-2; D remains unclear. Per the germline V gene, CDR1 is MNHNS and CDR2 is SASEGT. The CDR3 is 13 amino acids. V lost 5 bases and J 6 bases, leaving 13 bases between the germline ends. The CDR3 loop reads CASSYGTWDGYTL. DNA of the CDR3: TGTGCCAGCAGTTACGGAACATGGGATGGCTACACCCTC.

This clonotype was found once. The junction does not match germline at one end; this may be a read error. The chain is built from TRBV12-3 or TRBV12-4 and TRBJ2-2; D possibly uses TRBD1 or TRBD2 (5 bases each). This CDR3 is 14 amino acids long. CDR3 nucleotides: TGTGCTAGCAGAGATAAGAGGGGAGCCGGGGAGCTGTTTTTT. Amino acid sequence: CASRDKRGAGELFF.

This clonotype was observed once. The CDR3 spells CSARDPGKYIDEQFF. The CDR3, as DNA: TGCAGTGCTAGAGATCCAGGTAAGTATATCGATGAGCAGTTCTTC. The rearrangement links TRBV20-1 to TRBJ2-1; D gene unclear. The germline V gene has CDR1 DFQATT and CDR2 SNEGSKA (reference sequence). V lost 0 bases to trimming and J lost 8 bases, with 17 bases between them. The CDR3 is made up of 15 amino acids.

Regarding this clonotype: At one boundary the junction diverges from the germline segment, which might be a read error. The rearrangement uses TRBV29-1 and TRBJ2-3; 7 bases map to TRBD1. There are 12 residues in the CDR3. Germline CDR1 reads SQVTM; CDR2 reads ANQGSEA. The DNA of the CDR3 is TGTAGCGTTGGGGACAGCACAGATATGCAGTATTTT. Encoded protein: CSVGDSTDMQYF.

This rearrangement joins TRBV6-5 to TRBJ2-2; unclear D gene. The CDR3 extends over 17 amino acids. The germline V and J ends were trimmed by 3 bases and 5 bases, with 19 bases remaining between them. The germline V gene has CDR1 MNHEY and CDR2 SVGAGI. DNA for the CDR3: TGTGCCAGCAGTTATTTCGACGGATTCAGAAAAACCGGGGAGCTGTTTTTT. Translated, it gives CASSYFDGFRKTGELFF.

Of note for this clonotype: Lacking the conserved final phenylalanine or tryptophan, this CDR3 likely reflects a read error. No DNA is shown, since the ends of the CDR3 on it are uncertain; the CDR3 is the one TCRdb lists. V and J are TRBV29-1 and TRBJ2-5; the table calls TRBD2, which could not be checked here. CDR1 SQVTM and CDR2 ANQGSEA come from the germline V gene. The CDR3 has 16 amino acids, counting both end residues. The CDR3 spells CSVAGLAGEFGETQHL.

This clonotype came up many times. This chain joins TRBV20-1 and TRBJ1-5; D remains unclear. Trimming removed 2 bases at V and 4 bases at J, with 6 bases between. This CDR3 region has 12 residues. Germline V CDR1 and CDR2: DFQATT, SNEGSKA (reference sequence). This CDR3 reads CSARKGNQPQHF. CDR3 nucleotide sequence: TGCAGTGCTAGAAAGGGAAATCAGCCCCAGCATTTT.

Comments on this clonotype: Since a much larger clone is just one base distant, this may be a read error. The chain joins TRBV20-1 to TRBJ2-7; D is perhaps TRBD1 or TRBD2 (6 bases each). This CDR3 has 14 residues. Germline V lookup: CDR1 DFQATT, CDR2 SNEGSKA (reference sequence). The CDR3 coding sequence is TGCAGTACTAGGGGGACTTTGTCCGGCTACGAGCAGTACTTC. Translating gives CSTRGTLSGYEQYF.

This chain connects TRBV7-9 to TRBJ1-6; D might be TRBD1 (6 bases). The CDR3 is 13 amino acids. V lost 4 bases and J 7 bases, leaving 8 bases between the germline ends. CDR1 and CDR2 from the germline V gene are SEHNR and FQNEAQ (reference sequence). CDR3 region: CASSSTGNSPLHF. CDR3 DNA: TGTGCCAGCAGCTCCACAGGGAATTCACCCCTCCACTTT.

On this clonotype: The junction and the germline gene differ at one end; a read error may be behind it. The rearrangement links TRBV20-1 to TRBJ1-2; 7 bases align to TRBD1. The CDR3 contains 13 residues. The germline gives CDR1 DFQATT, CDR2 SNEGSKA (reference sequence). For the CDR3, the DNA is TGCAGTGCTTGTAAGGGGGCTCTCTATGACTACACCTTC. As protein: CSACKGALYDYTF.

Comments on this clonotype: This CDR3 is missing its conserved last phenylalanine or tryptophan, likely due to a read error. This chain uses TRBV29-1 with TRBJ2-5; the D is unclear. CDR1 SQVTM and CDR2 ANQGSEA come from the germline V gene. The CDR3 covers 13 residues. V was clipped by 5 bases and J by 2 bases, with 12 bases between them. The CDR3 here is CSVSDRYQETQYL. For the CDR3, the DNA is TGCAGCGTTTCGGACCGGTATCAAGAGACCCAGTACTTA.

This clonotype rates as medium-sized. This chain links TRBV29-1 with TRBJ2-2; D is unresolved. The CDR3 runs to 14 residues. Germline loops: CDR1 SQVTM, CDR2 ANQGSEA. V was pared by 2 bases and J by 0 bases, with 7 bases between. CDR3 loop: CSVEPPTNTGELFF. CDR3 in DNA: TGCAGCGTTGAACCCCCCACGAACACCGGGGAGCTGTTTTTT.

In the case of this clonotype: An end of the junction does not agree with germline; a read error may underlie this. This chain connects TRBV20-1 to TRBJ2-3; D is ambiguous. Germline CDR1 and CDR2: DFQATT and SNEGSKA (reference sequence). The CDR3 is 14 residues long. CDR3 amino acids: CSARDSRNADTPYF. Written as DNA, the CDR3 is TGCAGTGCTAGAGATTCCAGGAACGCAGATACGCCGTATTTT.

The V gene is TRBV12-3 or TRBV12-4, the J gene TRBJ2-1, with 7 nucleotides matching TRBD2. Trimming took 4 bases from V and 9 from J; bases not matched to a gene: 12. The CDR3 has 15 residues. The CDR3 loop is CASSSPQRDQSEQFF. The CDR3 bases are TGTGCCAGCAGTTCCCCTCAGCGGGACCAAAGTGAGCAGTTCTTC.

As regards this clonotype: At one end, the junction sequence differs from germline, possibly due to a read error. The rearrangement uses TRBV6-6 and TRBJ2-7; the D gene is possibly TRBD2 (6 bases). Germline V gives CDR1 MNHNY, CDR2 SVGAGI (reference sequence). The CDR3 length is 14 residues. The CDR3 nucleotides are TGTGCCAGGAGTTACGGAGGGGTTAGGAACAAGCAGTACTTC. Its translation is CARSYGGVRNKQYF.

This chain links TRBV10-3 with TRBJ1-5, with D unresolved. CDR1 is ENHRY, CDR2 SYGVKD, per germline. This CDR3 contains 15 residues. V was clipped by 4 bases and J by 0 bases, with 10 bases between them. CDR3 DNA sequence: TGTGCCATCAGTGTGTCAGGCAATAGCAATCAGCCCCAGCATTTT. Protein product: CAISVSGNSNQPQHF.

A remark on this clonotype: One end of the junction varies from germline; a read error may be responsible. The chain uses TRBV5-1 and TRBJ2-3; possible D gene TRBD2, 6 bases. The CDR3 length is 15 residues. CDR1 is SGHRS, CDR2 YFSETQ, per germline. Here the CDR3 DNA reads TGCGCCAGCAGCTTGGCGGGACTTGGCGCAGATACGCGGTATTTT. Translating gives CASSLAGLGADTRYF.

Notes on this clonotype: Since no conserved phenylalanine or tryptophan closes the CDR3, a read error is the likely cause. The chain employs TRBV29-1 and TRBJ2-7; weak D call: TRBD2 (6 bases). The CDR3 runs 11 residues. Germline lookup yields CDR1 SQVTM and CDR2 ANQGSEA. V lost 8 bases and J 0 bases, leaving 8 bases between the germline ends. Written as DNA, the CDR3 is TGCAGCTGCGGGAACTCCTACGAGCAGTACTCC. Its translation is CSCGNSYEQYS.

On this clonotype itself: An end of the junction differs from the germline gene, which may be a read error. J is TRBJ2-3 and V is TRBV20-1, with 7 bases fitting TRBD2. The CDR3 is 14 residues long. Germline V gene sequence: CDR1 DFQATT, CDR2 SNEGSKA (reference sequence). The CDR3 DNA reads as TGCAGTGCTAGAGATGAAAGACTAGCAGATACGCAGTATTTC. This sequence encodes CSARDERLADTQYF.

The chain employs TRBV5-1 and TRBJ2-1; 7 positions agree with TRBD1. The germline V gene encodes CDR1 SGHRS and CDR2 YFSETQ. CDR3 length: 15 amino acids. After removal of 4 bases from V and 6 bases from J, the junction contained 10 bases not matched to a gene. The CDR3 nucleotides read TGCGCCAGCAGCATCACAGGGGCTTTATTCAATGAGCAGTTCTTC. This gives the protein CASSITGALFNEQFF.

As regards this clonotype: The CDR3 does not end in the conserved phenylalanine or tryptophan, so this is likely a read error. The chain combines TRBV10-3 with TRBJ1-3; D is unclear. Trimming cost V 7 bases and J 3 bases, with 16 bases left between them. Germline CDR1 and CDR2: ENHRY and SYGVKD. This CDR3 region has 15 residues. CDR3 DNA sequence: TGTGCCATCACCGATGTTAGAGGAGATGGAAACACCATATATTAT. The encoded protein is CAITDVRGDGNTIYY.

This clonotype was counted a single time. At one of its ends the junction is not consistent with the germline gene, which may arise from a read error. The rearrangement links TRBV6-5 to TRBJ2-7, with TRBD1 identical over 7 bases. Per the germline V gene, CDR1 is MNHEY and CDR2 is SVGAGI. The length of the CDR3 is 15 residues. CDR3 region: CASGYPGDSSYEQYF. In DNA, the CDR3 is TGTGCCAGCGGTTACCCCGGGGACAGTTCCTACGAGCAGTACTTC.

About this clonotype itself: The junction does not match germline at one end; this may be a read error. This chain uses TRBV5-1 with TRBJ2-2, with 8 positions matching TRBD2. Germline CDR1 is SGHRS and CDR2 is YFSETQ. The CDR3 length is 16 residues. CDR3 DNA sequence: TGTGCCAGCAGCTTGGATAGCGGGAAACCTACCGGGGAGCTGTTTTTT. Protein product: CASSLDSGKPTGELFF.

The gene calls are TRBV6-6 and TRBJ2-6; D gene uncertain. The CDR3 length is 12 residues. Germline V gene data show CDR1 as MNHNY and CDR2 as SVGAGI (reference sequence). Deletions cut 7 bases from V and 1 base from J, with 2 bases between. The CDR3 DNA sequence: TGTGCCAGCAAATCTGGGGCCAACGTCCTGACTTTC. This encodes CASKSGANVLTF.

This clonotype came up many times. A much bigger clone sits one base away, suggesting this may be a read error. The V and J genes are TRBV6-5 and TRBJ2-7, with 7 positions matching TRBD2. The CDR3 is 15 amino acids. Germline V gene lookup returns CDR1 MNHEY and CDR2 SVGAGI. CDR3 sequence reads: CANSYSRRETEEQYF. CDR3 coding DNA: TGTGCCAACAGTTACTCGAGGCGGGAGACGGAAGAGCAGTACTTC.

Turning to this clonotype: One junction end does not reproduce the germline sequence, and a read error may be involved. The chain joins TRBV19 to TRBJ2-1; 11 nucleotides match TRBD2. The CDR3 runs 15 residues. From germline, CDR1 is LNHDA and CDR2 SQIVND (reference sequence). The CDR3 reads CARSKLAGDRDKQFF. In nucleotides, the CDR3 is TGTGCCAGGAGTAAACTAGCGGGAGATCGCGATAAGCAGTTCTTC. The full variable domain, rest sourced from reference TRBV19 and TRBJ2-1, is DGGITQSPKYLFRKEGQNVTLSCEQNLNHDAMYWYRQDPGQGLRLIYYSQIVNDFQKGDIAEGYSVSREKKESFPLTVTSAQKNPTAFYLCARSKLAGDRDKQFFGPGTRLTVL.

In the case of this clonotype: This may stem from a read error, because a much larger clone lies one nucleotide away. CDR3 in amino acids: CVSSSGGGINTEAFF. For the CDR3, the DNA is TGCGTCAGCAGCTCAGGCGGGGGGATTAACACTGAAGCTTTCTTT. The rearrangement uses TRBV5-1 and TRBJ1-1; weak D call: TRBD1 (5 bases). Germline V gives CDR1 SGHRS, CDR2 YFSETQ. This CDR3 region has 15 residues.